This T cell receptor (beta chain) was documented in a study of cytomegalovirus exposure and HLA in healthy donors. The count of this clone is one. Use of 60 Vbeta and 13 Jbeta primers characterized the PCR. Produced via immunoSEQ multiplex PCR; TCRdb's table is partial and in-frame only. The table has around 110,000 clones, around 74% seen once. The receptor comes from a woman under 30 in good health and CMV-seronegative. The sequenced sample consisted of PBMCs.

The CDR3 spells CASSPGTSSYEQYF. The CDR3 DNA reads as TGTGCCAGCAGCCCCGGGACATCGTCCTACGAGCAGTACTTC. This sequence joins TRBV5-6 and TRBJ2-7; D is possibly TRBD1 (6 bases). The CDR3 is 14 amino acids. The V gene lost 4 bases and the J gene lost 1 base, with 12 bases spanning the gap. The germline CDR1 and CDR2 sequences are SGHDT and YYEEEE.